This T cell receptor beta chain comes out of a study of blood T cell repertoires in COVID-19. Using immunoSEQ multiplex PCR, the repertoire was profiled, and TCRdb retains in-frame clones only, with some absent. The table lists 150,000 or so clones, around 81% of them singletons. The CDR3 spans 15 residues. V trimming: 5 bases; J trimming: 2 bases; junction bases outside the gene matches: 4. The germline V gene encodes CDR1 LNHDA and CDR2 SQIVND (reference sequence). This TCR came from a woman in her 40s with active or convalescent COVID-19. Sample: peripheral blood. The V gene is TRBV19, the J gene TRBJ1-5, with TRBD1 matching over 9 bases. CDR3 loop: CASSEGQGGNQPQHF. The DNA for the CDR3 is TGTGCCAGTAGTGAGGGACAGGGAGGCAATCAGCCCCAGCATTTT. Combining the CDR3 with reference TRBV19 and TRBJ1-5 gives the whole variable domain DGGITQSPKYLFRKEGQNVTLSCEQNLNHDAMYWYRQDPGQGLRLIYYSQIVNDFQKGDIAEGYSVSREKKESFPLTVTSAQKNPTAFYLCASSEGQGGNQPQHFGDGTRLSIL.